This TCR beta chain was profiled in a study of CD8+ T cells in alopecia areata. Isolated RNA was reverse transcribed into cDNA used as the sequencing template. Clones were read by immunoSEQ multiplex PCR, and TCRdb kept only the in-frame ones, dropping some. The sample shows about 4,300 clones, 69% of them seen only once. Findings of the study overall: In lesional scalp, particularly from alopecia totalis/universalis, clonality was higher than in normal scalp.

Notes on this clone: The antigen remains unidentified.

V lost 4 bases and J 6 bases, leaving 13 bases between the germline ends. The CDR3 totals 13 residues. Germline V lookup: CDR1 KGHSH, CDR2 LQKENI. Stated treatment: oral pan-JAK inhibitor, 5-10 mg twice daily. It was from alopecia areata patients that lesional scalp punch biopsies and peripheral blood were collected. This TCR was sampled from a human donor with alopecia areata. The source material was skin, sampled at week 24, from a patient treated with tofacitinib. The rearrangement joins TRBV18 to TRBJ2-7, with D unclear. The DNA of the CDR3 is TGTGCCAGCTCACGGGAAGGGTCGAGCGAGCAGTACTTC. Residues: CASSREGSSEQYF.